Presented here are 32 T cell receptor beta chains from one specimen sequenced in a study of OX40 agonist ivuxolimab in advanced cancers. TCRdb's table, derived via immunoSEQ multiplex PCR, lists solely in-frame clones and lacks some. Of tens of thousands of clones listed, 86% are singletons. Sequenced here: CD4+ or CD8+ T cells sorted from blood, sampled in a trial of the OX40 agonist ivuxolimab. Receptors were obtained from an adult with an advanced solid tumor such as melanoma, head and neck, liver or kidney cancer.

This rearrangement joins TRBV5-1 to TRBJ2-3, with D hard to call. The V gene lost 0 bases and the J gene lost 2 bases, with 4 bases spanning the gap. Looked up from germline, CDR1 is SGHRS and CDR2 is YFSETQ. The CDR3 consists of 13 residues. Here the CDR3 reads CASSLGDTDTQYF. The DNA for the CDR3 is TGCGCCAGCAGCTTGGGCGACACAGATACGCAGTATTTT.

This chain joins TRBV28 and TRBJ1-2; the D gene is possibly TRBD1 (6 bases). CDR1 is MDHEN, CDR2 SYDVKM, per germline. Trimming took 6 bases from V and 8 from J, leaving 19 bases between them. The length of the CDR3 is 14 residues. CDR3 sequence: CASRTMGARLGYTF. The CDR3 DNA follows: TGTGCCAGCAGGACCATGGGGGCGCGACTAGGCTACACCTTC.

J is TRBJ2-7 and V is TRBV5-6, with 9 bases aligning to TRBD2. With V trimmed by 3 bases and J by 5 bases, 15 bases remained unmatched. The CDR3 extends over 17 amino acids. The germline V gene encodes CDR1 SGHDT and CDR2 YYEEEE. CDR3 residues: CASSYRKWAGGPHEQYF. The CDR3 bases are TGTGCCAGCAGCTACCGCAAGTGGGCGGGAGGGCCACACGAGCAGTACTTC.

The chain has TRBV6-5 and TRBJ2-5; 11 bases line up with TRBD2. CDR1 is MNHEY and CDR2 is SVGAGI in the germline V gene. The CDR3 runs 13 residues. V was pared by 8 bases and J by 7 bases, with 6 bases of the junction left unmatched. CDR3 sequence reads: CASAPGTSGTQYF. The CDR3 bases are TGTGCCAGCGCCCCCGGGACTAGCGGGACCCAGTACTTC.

The chain joins TRBV4-1 to TRBJ1-1, with D possibly TRBD1 on 5 matching bases. The V end lost 1 base, the J end lost 1 base, and 10 bases lay between the germline ends. Germline CDR1 is MGHRA and CDR2 is YSYEKL. The CDR3 totals 15 residues. CDR3 residues: CASSQGLTGNTEAFF. CDR3 in DNA: TGCGCCAGCAGCCAAGGATTAACAGGGAACACTGAAGCTTTCTTT.

CDR3 residues: CASSPSAGQGTDTQYF. In DNA form, the CDR3 reads TGTGCCAGTAGTCCCTCGGCGGGCCAGGGCACAGATACGCAGTATTTT. The chain couples TRBV19 to TRBJ2-3, with D possibly TRBD2 on 5 matching bases. Germline V CDR1 and CDR2: LNHDA, SQIVND (reference sequence). The germline V and J ends were trimmed by 5 bases and 1 base, with 16 bases remaining between them. The CDR3 consists of 16 residues.

J is TRBJ2-3 and V is TRBV19; 9 bases fit TRBD2. This CDR3 spans 13 amino acids. Germline CDR1 is LNHDA and CDR2 is SQIVND (reference sequence). V trimming: 9 bases; J trimming: 2 bases; junction bases outside the gene matches: 3. The chain's CDR3 is CASRLADTDTQYF. DNA of the CDR3: TGTGCCAGCAGACTAGCGGACACAGATACGCAGTATTTT.

The V call is TRBV18, the J call TRBJ1-3; D remains ambiguous. The CDR3 runs to 15 residues. Between the trimmed V and J ends, which lost 1 base and 0 bases, there was a span of 7 bases. The germline gives CDR1 KGHSH, CDR2 LQKENI. The CDR3 DNA reads TGTGCCAGCTCACCACAGGATAGCTCTGGAAACACCATATATTTT. The encoded protein is CASSPQDSSGNTIYF.

This clone showed up just a few times. The J gene is TRBJ2-1, the V gene TRBV27; 14 bases agree with TRBD2. The trim removed 6 bases at V and 5 bases at J, leaving 15 bases unmatched. Per the germline V gene, CDR1 is MNHEY and CDR2 is SMNVEV (reference sequence). There are 19 residues in the CDR3. The CDR3 loop is CASSSPPTSGRARDNEQFF. Written as DNA, the CDR3 is TGTGCCAGCAGCTCGCCCCCGACTAGCGGGAGGGCCAGGGACAATGAGCAGTTCTTC.

Comments on this clone: The sample carries other DNA sequences with the same CDR3. This sequence joins TRBV7-9 and TRBJ1-1; D gene unclear. CDR3 length: 13 residues. Germline CDR1 reads SEHNR; CDR2 reads FQNEAQ (reference sequence). Trimming removed 1 base at V and 1 base at J, with 4 bases between. The CDR3 loop is CASSLEQNTEAFF. Written as DNA, the CDR3 is TGTGCCAGCAGCTTAGAGCAGAACACTGAAGCTTTCTTT.

This clone has just a few counts. The genes are TRBV6-1 and TRBJ2-2; 10 positions agree with TRBD1. This CDR3 is 16 amino acids long. Germline V gene data show CDR1 as MNHNS and CDR2 as SASEGT. J gave up 2 bases and V 4 bases, and 4 bases lay outside the gene matches. CDR3 in amino acids: CASSVRDRGNTGELFF. DNA of the CDR3: TGTGCCAGCAGTGTCCGGGACAGGGGAAACACCGGGGAGCTGTTTTTT.

This chain connects TRBV5-1 to TRBJ2-7; 7 bases match TRBD1. J gave up 2 bases and V 1 base, and 6 bases lay outside the gene matches. Germline values: CDR1 SGHRS, CDR2 YFSETQ. This CDR3 comprises 15 residues. CDR3 nucleotides: TGCGCCAGCAGCTTGAGCGGACAGGTACCCTACGAGCAGTACTTC. It yields the protein CASSLSGQVPYEQYF.

This clone came up a few times. The chain recombines TRBV28 with TRBJ1-2, with a weak D call TRBD1 (6 bases). The CDR3 is 14 residues long. V shed 4 bases and J shed 5 bases, with 14 bases lying between them. CDR1 and CDR2 (germline): MDHEN, SYDVKM. The CDR3 region has the DNA TGTGCCAGCAGTTACAGGGTGCCCGTTTATGGCTACACCTTC. It encodes CASSYRVPVYGYTF.

V and J are TRBV7-6 and TRBJ2-1; weak D call: TRBD1 (6 bases). Trimming took off 5 bases at V and 12 bases at J, with 14 bases between the two ends. The CDR3 runs 12 residues. From germline, CDR1 is SGHVS and CDR2 FNYEAQ. The CDR3 loop reads CASSPGTIGQFF. CDR3 DNA sequence: TGTGCCAGCAGCCCGGGGACAATTGGGCAGTTCTTC.

The rearrangement uses TRBV28 and TRBJ1-2; D might be TRBD1 (6 bases). Deletions cut 10 bases from V and 5 bases from J, with 20 bases between. This CDR3 has 14 residues. The V gene's germline CDR1 is MDHEN and CDR2 SYDVKM. CDR3 sequence: CAINMGGLGYGYTF. CDR3 nucleotides: TGTGCCATCAATATGGGGGGCTTGGGGTATGGCTACACCTTC.

The rearrangement uses TRBV11-2 and TRBJ2-7; 9 nucleotides line up with TRBD2. Trimming took 2 bases from V and 3 from J; bases not matched to a gene: 5. The CDR3 sequence is 15 residues long. From germline, CDR1 is SGHAT and CDR2 FQNNGV. The CDR3 DNA follows: TGTGCCAGCAGCTTAAATAGCGGGAGCAGCTACGAGCAGTACTTC. Protein sequence: CASSLNSGSSYEQYF. The full variable domain, in which reference TRBV11-2 and TRBJ2-7 provide the parts outside the CDR3, is EAGVAQSPRYKIIEKRQSVAFWCNPISGHATLYWYQQILGQGPKLLIQFQNNGVVDDSQLPKDRFSAERLKGVDSTLKIQPAKLEDSAVYLCASSLNSGSSYEQYFGPGTRLTVT.

The chain is built from TRBV29-1 and TRBJ1-1; D remains ambiguous. The CDR3 runs 11 residues. With 4 bases removed from V and 3 bases from J, the gap between germline ends came to 6 bases. Looked up from germline, CDR1 is SQVTM and CDR2 is ANQGSEA. CDR3 sequence (DNA): TGCAGCGTTGTGACGTACACTGAAGCTTTCTTT. Translated: CSVVTYTEAFF.

The chain recombines TRBV7-9 with TRBJ1-3; D gene unclear. V lost 4 bases and J 0 bases, leaving 4 bases between the germline ends. This CDR3 region has 13 residues. Germline loops: CDR1 SEHNR, CDR2 FQNEAQ (reference sequence). This CDR3 is CASSSSSGNTIYF. The CDR3 nucleotides are TGTGCCAGCAGCTCAAGCTCTGGAAACACCATATATTTT.

Only one count was recorded for this clone. This chain connects TRBV5-1 to TRBJ1-5, with D maybe TRBD1 (5 bases). The V gene's germline CDR1 is SGHRS and CDR2 YFSETQ. Trimming cost V 2 bases and J 6 bases, with 12 bases left between them. This CDR3 spans 14 amino acids. The CDR3: CASSFSGVGQPQHF. The DNA for the CDR3 is TGCGCCAGCAGCTTTTCGGGGGTCGGTCAGCCCCAGCATTTT.

The chain joins TRBV7-9 to TRBJ1-2, with TRBD1 as a possible D gene (5 bases). CDR3 size: 15 residues. Trimming cost V 5 bases and J 3 bases, with 16 bases left between them. Looked up from germline, CDR1 is SEHNR and CDR2 is FQNEAQ (reference sequence). The CDR3 reads CASSQQGQGDYGYTF. The CDR3 DNA reads TGTGCCAGCAGCCAGCAGGGCCAGGGTGACTATGGCTACACCTTC.

This clone was counted a few times. CDR3 sequence reads: CASSVTETQETQYF. The CDR3 region has the DNA TGTGCCAGCAGTGTAACGGAGACCCAAGAGACCCAGTACTTC. The chain combines TRBV2 with TRBJ2-5; D call uncertain. The CDR3 covers 14 residues. The V gene's germline CDR1 is SNHLY and CDR2 FYNNEI. Trimming left V 4 bases short and J 1 base short, with 10 bases between.

Points on this clone: At one boundary the junction diverges from the germline segment, which might be a read error. The J gene is TRBJ1-2, the V gene TRBV5-1, with TRBD1 as a possible D gene (6 bases). Germline-derived CDR1 and CDR2 are SGHRS and YFSETQ. There are 13 residues in the CDR3. CDR3 in DNA: TGCGCCAGCTTACCGGACAGCGACTATGGCCACACCTTC. Translating gives CASLPDSDYGHTF.

The chain uses TRBV23-1 and TRBJ2-7; either TRBD1 or TRBD2 may fit D (5 bases each). TRBV23-1 is noted as an ORF with a role that remains uncertain. The CDR3 covers 17 residues. Trimming left V 2 bases short and J 2 bases short, with 19 bases between. The CDR3 spells CASSQGIGWGFAYEQYF. In DNA, the CDR3 is TGCGCCAGCAGTCAAGGTATCGGGTGGGGGTTTGCCTACGAGCAGTACTTC.

V and J are TRBV9 and TRBJ2-1; the match to TRBD2 covers 9 bases. V gave up 2 bases and J gave up 5 bases; unmatched junction bases: 5. This CDR3 contains 15 residues. CDR1 is SGDLS, CDR2 YYNGEE, per germline. The chain's CDR3 is CASSVSGSIDNEQFF. The CDR3 region has the DNA TGTGCCAGCAGCGTTAGCGGGAGTATCGACAATGAGCAGTTCTTC.

The gene calls are TRBV4-2 and TRBJ2-7; no firm D call. Germline V lookup: CDR1 LGHNA, CDR2 YNFKEQ. CDR3 length: 13 amino acids. With 0 bases removed from V and 6 bases from J, the gap between germline ends came to 9 bases. CDR3 loop: CASSQDLEREQYF. Here the CDR3 DNA reads TGTGCCAGCAGCCAAGACTTGGAGCGCGAGCAGTACTTC.

The chain joins TRBV5-1 to TRBJ2-5; 14 bases match TRBD2. Germline CDR1 SGHRS, CDR2 YFSETQ. J lost 5 bases, V lost 10 bases, and 13 bases had no gene match. The CDR3 has 16 residues. The CDR3 loop reads CAGNQGLAGVGETQYF. CDR3 bases: TGCGCCGGCAACCAGGGACTAGCGGGAGTTGGGGAGACCCAGTACTTC.

The rearrangement links TRBV18 to TRBJ1-2; D not certain. Trimming left V 6 bases short and J 2 bases short, with 13 bases between. This CDR3 is 14 amino acids long. CDR1 KGHSH and CDR2 LQKENI come from the germline V gene. The DNA of the CDR3 is TGTGCCAGCTCCAACCAACCGGGCAACTATGGCTACACCTTC. Protein: CASSNQPGNYGYTF.

The rearrangement joins TRBV19 to TRBJ2-5, with 12 nucleotides matching TRBD1. The last part of the DNA fits TRBJ2-7 better; the J call may be wrong. This CDR3 is built from 14 residues. CDR1 LNHDA and CDR2 SQIVND come from the germline V gene (reference sequence). CDR3 DNA: TGTGCCAGTAGTTACAGGGACAGGGGGCACGAGCAGTACTTC. As protein: CASSYRDRGHEQYF.

The gene calls are TRBV5-1 and TRBJ2-2; D perhaps matches TRBD1 (5 bases). Trimming shortened V by 0 bases and J by 4 bases, and 13 bases separated the two germline ends. Germline CDR1 and CDR2: SGHRS and YFSETQ. This CDR3 has 16 amino acids. The chain's CDR3 is CASSLVSWGGTGELFF. As DNA, the CDR3 is TGCGCCAGCAGCTTGGTTTCTTGGGGCGGCACCGGGGAGCTGTTTTTT.

The chain joins TRBV12-5 to TRBJ1-5; D is unresolved. This CDR3 spans 12 amino acids. V lost 6 bases and J 4 bases, leaving 7 bases between the germline ends. Germline-derived CDR1 and CDR2 are LGHNT and FRNRAP. Written as DNA, the CDR3 is TGTGCTAGTGGCCGCGATAATCAGCCCCAGCATTTT. Encoded protein: CASGRDNQPQHF.

V gene TRBV19 combines with J gene TRBJ2-2; TRBD1 aligns across 10 bases. The junction had 2 bases not matched to a gene; V was cut back by 9 bases and J by 1 base. The CDR3 runs to 14 residues. Per germline, CDR1 LNHDA and CDR2 SQIVND (reference sequence). CDR3 protein: CASRDRGNTGELFF. The CDR3 bases are TGTGCCAGCCGGGACAGGGGGAACACCGGGGAGCTGTTTTTT.

V gene TRBV10-3 combines with J gene TRBJ2-5; 8 positions agree with TRBD2. Looked up from germline, CDR1 is ENHRY and CDR2 is SYGVKD. The trim removed 6 bases at V and 9 bases at J, leaving 12 bases unmatched. The CDR3 loop spans 14 amino acids. Here the CDR3 DNA reads TGTGCCATCAGCCCAGCGGGAGATAAGAGACCCCAGTACTTC. Translating gives CAISPAGDKRPQYF.